This TCR beta chain was sequenced during a study of CD8+ T cells in alopecia areata. Germline loops: CDR1 SGDLS, CDR2 YYNGEE. The CDR3 length is 17 residues. V was pared by 4 bases and J by 2 bases, with 20 bases between. Sequencing relied on a cDNA template that was reverse transcribed from extracted RNA. TCRdb's copy holds only in-frame clones and misses some; the assay was immunoSEQ multiplex PCR. The data show 160,000 or so clones, less than 80% seen once. This receptor was obtained from a human donor with alopecia areata. The material was CD8+ T cells sorted from blood, obtained at week 0. The chain joins TRBV9 to TRBJ2-3, with D possibly being TRBD2 (6 bases). The CDR3 nucleotides read TGTGCCAGCAGCTCCCGGCGGGATGGGCGCCACACAGATACGCAGTATTTT. This encodes CASSSRRDGRHTDTQYF.